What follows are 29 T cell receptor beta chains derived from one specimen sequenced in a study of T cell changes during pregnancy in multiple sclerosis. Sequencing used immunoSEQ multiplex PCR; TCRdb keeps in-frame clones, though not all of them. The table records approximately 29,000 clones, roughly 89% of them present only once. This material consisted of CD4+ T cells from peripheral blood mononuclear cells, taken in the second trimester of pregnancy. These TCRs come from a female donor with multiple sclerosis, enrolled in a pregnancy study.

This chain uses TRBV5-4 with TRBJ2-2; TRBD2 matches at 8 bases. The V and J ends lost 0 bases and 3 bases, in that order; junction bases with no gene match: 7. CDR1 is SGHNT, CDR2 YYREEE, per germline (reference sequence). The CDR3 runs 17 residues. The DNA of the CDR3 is TGTGCCAGCAGCTTGGCCGCCGGACTAGCTTACACCGGGGAGCTGTTTTTT. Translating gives CASSLAAGLAYTGELFF.

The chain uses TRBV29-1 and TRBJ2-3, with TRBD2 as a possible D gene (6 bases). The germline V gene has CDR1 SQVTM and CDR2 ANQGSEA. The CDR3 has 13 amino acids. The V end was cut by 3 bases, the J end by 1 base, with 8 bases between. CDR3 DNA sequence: TGCAGCGTTGACTCGGGGGGCACAGATACGCAGTATTTT. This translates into CSVDSGGTDTQYF.

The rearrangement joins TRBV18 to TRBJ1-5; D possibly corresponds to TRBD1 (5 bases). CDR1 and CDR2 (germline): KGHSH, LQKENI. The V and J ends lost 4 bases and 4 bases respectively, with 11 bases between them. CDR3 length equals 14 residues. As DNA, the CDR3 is TGTGCCAGCTCACAGGGGTTTGGGAATCAGCCCCAGCATTTT. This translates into CASSQGFGNQPQHF.

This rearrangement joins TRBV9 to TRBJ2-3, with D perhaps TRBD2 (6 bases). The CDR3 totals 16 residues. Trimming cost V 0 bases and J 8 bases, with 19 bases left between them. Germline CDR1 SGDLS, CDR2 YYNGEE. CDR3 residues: CASSVESGAEARTQYF. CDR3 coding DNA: TGTGCCAGCAGCGTAGAGTCGGGAGCCGAGGCCCGTACGCAGTATTTT.

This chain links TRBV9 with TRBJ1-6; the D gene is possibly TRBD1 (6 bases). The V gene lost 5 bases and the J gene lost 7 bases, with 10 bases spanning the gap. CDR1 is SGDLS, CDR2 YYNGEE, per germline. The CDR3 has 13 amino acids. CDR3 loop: CASRQGPNSPLHF. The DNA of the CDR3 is TGTGCCAGCAGACAGGGACCGAATTCACCCCTCCACTTT.

Here the CDR3 reads CASSSLAGGFNEQFF. CDR3 nucleotide sequence: TGTGCCAGCTCATCCCTAGCGGGGGGATTCAATGAGCAGTTCTTC. The gene calls are TRBV18 and TRBJ2-1, with 11 bases aligning to TRBD2. This CDR3 contains 15 residues. Per the germline V gene, CDR1 is KGHSH and CDR2 is LQKENI. The V gene end was trimmed by 5 bases and the J gene end by 6 bases; junction bases not matched to a gene: 6. Full variable domain (rest looked up from reference TRBV18 and TRBJ2-1): NAGVMQNPRHLVRRRGQEARLRCSPMKGHSHVYWYRQLPEEGLKFMVYLQKENIIDESGMPKERFSAEFPKEGPSILRIQQVVRGDSAAYFCASSSLAGGFNEQFFGPGTRLTVL.

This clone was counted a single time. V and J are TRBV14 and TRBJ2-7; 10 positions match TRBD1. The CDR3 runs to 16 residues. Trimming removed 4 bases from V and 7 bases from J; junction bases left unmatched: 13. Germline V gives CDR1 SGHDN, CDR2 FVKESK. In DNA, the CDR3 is TGTGCCAGCAGCCGGTGGGGTGGGACAGGGGTCCTTGAGCAGTACTTC. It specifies CASSRWGGTGVLEQYF.

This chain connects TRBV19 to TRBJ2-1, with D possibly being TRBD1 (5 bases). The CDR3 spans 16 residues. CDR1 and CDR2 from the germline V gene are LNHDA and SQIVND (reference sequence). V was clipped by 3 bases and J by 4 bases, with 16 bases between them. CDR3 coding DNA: TGTGCCAGTAGTATTTCCAGGGCCTCCCCTTACAATGAGCAGTTCTTC. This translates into CASSISRASPYNEQFF.

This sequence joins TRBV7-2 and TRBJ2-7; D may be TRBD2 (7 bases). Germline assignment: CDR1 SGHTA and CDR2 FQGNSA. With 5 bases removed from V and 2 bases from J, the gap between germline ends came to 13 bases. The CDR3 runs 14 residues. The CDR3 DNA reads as TGTGCCAGCAGCAAGGGGGGGGGTGCCTACGAGCAGTACTTC. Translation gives CASSKGGGAYEQYF.

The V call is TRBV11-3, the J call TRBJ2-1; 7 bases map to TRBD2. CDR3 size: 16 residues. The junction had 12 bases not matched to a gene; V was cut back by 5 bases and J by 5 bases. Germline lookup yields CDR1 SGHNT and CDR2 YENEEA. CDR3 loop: CASSGYYGGGNNEQFF. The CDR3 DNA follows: TGTGCCAGCAGCGGATACTATGGGGGGGGAAACAATGAGCAGTTCTTC.

In nucleotides, the CDR3 is TGTGCCTGGGGACAGACGTTCTCTGGAAACACCATATATTTT. It encodes CAWGQTFSGNTIYF. The chain recombines TRBV30 with TRBJ1-3, with a weak D call TRBD1 (6 bases). Germline-derived CDR1 and CDR2 are GTSNPN and SVGIG (reference sequence). V was trimmed by 5 bases and J by 0 bases, leaving 11 bases between them. The length of the CDR3 is 14 residues.

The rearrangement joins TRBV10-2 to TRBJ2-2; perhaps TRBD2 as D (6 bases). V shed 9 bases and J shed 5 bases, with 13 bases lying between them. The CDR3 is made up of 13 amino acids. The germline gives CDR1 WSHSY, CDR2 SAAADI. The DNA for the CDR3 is TGCGCCAGGGGGGAGGATTGGACCGGGGAGCTGTTTTTT. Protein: CARGEDWTGELFF.

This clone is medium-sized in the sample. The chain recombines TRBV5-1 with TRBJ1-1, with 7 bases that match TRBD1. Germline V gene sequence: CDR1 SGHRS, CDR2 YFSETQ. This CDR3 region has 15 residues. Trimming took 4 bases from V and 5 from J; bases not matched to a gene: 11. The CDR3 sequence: CASSPSGQRRTEAFF. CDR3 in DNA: TGCGCCAGCAGCCCCTCGGGACAGCGTAGAACTGAAGCTTTCTTT.

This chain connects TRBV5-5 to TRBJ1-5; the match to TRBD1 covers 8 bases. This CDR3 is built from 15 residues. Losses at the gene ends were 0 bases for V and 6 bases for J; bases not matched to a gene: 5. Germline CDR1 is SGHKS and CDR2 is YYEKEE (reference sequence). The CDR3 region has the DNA TGTGCCAGCAGCTTGGGGACAGGGCTAGGTCAGCCCCAGCATTTT. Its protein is CASSLGTGLGQPQHF.

CDR3 protein: CASSLVTGAYEQYF. The CDR3 region has the DNA TGTGCCAGCAGCTTAGTGACAGGGGCGTACGAGCAGTACTTC. The gene calls are TRBV7-8 and TRBJ2-7; 8 nucleotides align to TRBD1. CDR3 size: 14 residues. V shed 1 base and J 4 bases; nucleotides not matched to a gene: 3. In germline, CDR1 is SGHVS, CDR2 FQNEAQ.

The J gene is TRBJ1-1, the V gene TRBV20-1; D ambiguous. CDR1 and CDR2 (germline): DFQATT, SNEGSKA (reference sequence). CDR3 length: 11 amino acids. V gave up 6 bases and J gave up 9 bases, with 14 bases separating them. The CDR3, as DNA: TGCAGTGCGAGCGGTCTGTCCCAAGCTTTCTTT. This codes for CSASGLSQAFF.

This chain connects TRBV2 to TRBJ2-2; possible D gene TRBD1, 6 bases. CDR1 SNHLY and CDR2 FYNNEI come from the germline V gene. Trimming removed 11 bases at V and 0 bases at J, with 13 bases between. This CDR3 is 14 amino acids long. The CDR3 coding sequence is TGTGCCGGATCCCGGGACACGAACACCGGGGAGCTGTTTTTT. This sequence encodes CAGSRDTNTGELFF.

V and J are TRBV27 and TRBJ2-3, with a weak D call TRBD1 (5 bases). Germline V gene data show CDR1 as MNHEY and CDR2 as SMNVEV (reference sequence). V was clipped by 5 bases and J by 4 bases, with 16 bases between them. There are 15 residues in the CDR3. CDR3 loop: CASSPSWGGPDTQYF. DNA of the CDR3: TGTGCCAGCAGTCCGTCTTGGGGCGGCCCAGATACGCAGTATTTT.

The CDR3 loop reads CASSETSTYGYTF. In nucleotides, the CDR3 is TGTGCCAGTAGTGAGACTTCCACCTATGGCTACACCTTC. This chain joins TRBV19 and TRBJ1-2; D is undetermined. The CDR3 has 13 amino acids. Per germline, CDR1 LNHDA and CDR2 SQIVND (reference sequence). The V end lost 5 bases, the J end lost 4 bases, and 11 bases lay between the germline ends.

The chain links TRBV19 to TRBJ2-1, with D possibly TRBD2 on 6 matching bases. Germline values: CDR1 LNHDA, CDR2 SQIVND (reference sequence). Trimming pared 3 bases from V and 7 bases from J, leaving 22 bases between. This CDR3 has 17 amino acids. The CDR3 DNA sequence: TGTGCCAGTAGTATCTTCTTCAGGGCCTGGGCGGGGAATGAGCAGTTCTTC. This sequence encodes CASSIFFRAWAGNEQFF. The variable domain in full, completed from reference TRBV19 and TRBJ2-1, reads DGGITQSPKYLFRKEGQNVTLSCEQNLNHDAMYWYRQDPGQGLRLIYYSQIVNDFQKGDIAEGYSVSREKKESFPLTVTSAQKNPTAFYLCASSIFFRAWAGNEQFFGPGTRLTVL.

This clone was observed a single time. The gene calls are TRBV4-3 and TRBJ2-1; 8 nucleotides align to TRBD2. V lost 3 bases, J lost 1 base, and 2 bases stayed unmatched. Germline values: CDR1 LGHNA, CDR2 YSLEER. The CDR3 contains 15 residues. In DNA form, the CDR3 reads TGCGCCAGCAGCCAGCAGCGGGGGTCCTACAATGAGCAGTTCTTC. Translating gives CASSQQRGSYNEQFF.

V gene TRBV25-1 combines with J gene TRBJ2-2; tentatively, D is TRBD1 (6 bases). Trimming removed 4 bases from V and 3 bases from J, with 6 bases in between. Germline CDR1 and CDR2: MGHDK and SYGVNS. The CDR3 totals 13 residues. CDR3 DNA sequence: TGTGCCAGCAGTGCAGGGGACACCGGGGAGCTGTTTTTT. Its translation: CASSAGDTGELFF.

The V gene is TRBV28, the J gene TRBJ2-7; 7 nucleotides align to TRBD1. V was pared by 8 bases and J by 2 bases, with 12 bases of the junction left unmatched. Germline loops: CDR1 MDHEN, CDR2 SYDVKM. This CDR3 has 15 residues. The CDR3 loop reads CASRDPGTAAYEQYF. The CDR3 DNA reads TGTGCCAGCCGCGACCCCGGGACAGCCGCCTACGAGCAGTACTTC.

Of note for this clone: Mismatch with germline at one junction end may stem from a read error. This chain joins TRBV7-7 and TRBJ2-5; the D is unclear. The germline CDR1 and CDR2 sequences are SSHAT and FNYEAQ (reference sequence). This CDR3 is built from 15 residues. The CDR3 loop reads CASSPGVHFQETQYF. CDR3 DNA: TGTGCTAGCAGTCCCGGAGTCCATTTCCAAGAGACCCAGTACTTC. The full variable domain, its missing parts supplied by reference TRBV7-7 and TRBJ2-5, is GAGVSQSPRYKVTKRGQDVTLRCDPISSHATLYWYQQALGQGPEFLTYFNYEAQPDKSGLPSDRFSAERPEGSISTLTIQRTEQRDSAMYRCASSPGVHFQETQYFGPGTRLLVL.

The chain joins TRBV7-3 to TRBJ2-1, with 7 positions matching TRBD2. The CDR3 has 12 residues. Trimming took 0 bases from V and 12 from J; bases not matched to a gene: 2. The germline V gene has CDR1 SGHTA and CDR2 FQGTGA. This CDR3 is CASSLTRGVQFF. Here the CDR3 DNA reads TGTGCCAGCAGCTTAACTCGGGGGGTGCAGTTCTTC. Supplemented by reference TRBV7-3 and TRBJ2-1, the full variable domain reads GAGVSQTPSNKVTEKGKYVELRCDPISGHTALYWYRQSLGQGPEFLIYFQGTGAADDSGLPNDRFFAVRPEGSVSTLKIQRTERGDSAVYLCASSLTRGVQFFGPGTRLTVL.

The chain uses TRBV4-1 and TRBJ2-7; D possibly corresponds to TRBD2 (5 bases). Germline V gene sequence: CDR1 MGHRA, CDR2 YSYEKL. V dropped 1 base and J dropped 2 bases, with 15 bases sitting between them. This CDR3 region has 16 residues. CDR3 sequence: CASSQVEGRGPYEQYF. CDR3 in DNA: TGCGCCAGCAGCCAAGTCGAAGGGAGAGGCCCCTACGAGCAGTACTTC.

CDR3 sequence (DNA): TGCGCCAGCAGCCAAGATGGAGGGTACACTGAAGCTTTCTTT. Protein sequence: CASSQDGGYTEAFF. The chain recombines TRBV4-3 with TRBJ1-1, with no clear D. Germline CDR1 LGHNA, CDR2 YSLEER. The CDR3 spans 14 residues. Between the trimmed V and J ends, which lost 0 bases and 3 bases, there was a span of 8 bases.

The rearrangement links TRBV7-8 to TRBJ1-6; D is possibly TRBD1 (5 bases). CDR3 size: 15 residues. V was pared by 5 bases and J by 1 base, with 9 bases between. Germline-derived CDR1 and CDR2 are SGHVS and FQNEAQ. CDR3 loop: CASSNQGSYNSPLHF. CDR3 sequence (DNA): TGTGCCAGCAGCAACCAGGGATCCTATAATTCACCCCTCCACTTT.

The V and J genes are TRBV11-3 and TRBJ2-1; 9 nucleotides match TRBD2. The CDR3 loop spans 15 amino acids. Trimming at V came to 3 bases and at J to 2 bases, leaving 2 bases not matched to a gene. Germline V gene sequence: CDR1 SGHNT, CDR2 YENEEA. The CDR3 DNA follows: TGTGCCAGCAGCTTTAGCGGGGGTCCCTACAATGAGCAGTTCTTC. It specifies CASSFSGGPYNEQFF.